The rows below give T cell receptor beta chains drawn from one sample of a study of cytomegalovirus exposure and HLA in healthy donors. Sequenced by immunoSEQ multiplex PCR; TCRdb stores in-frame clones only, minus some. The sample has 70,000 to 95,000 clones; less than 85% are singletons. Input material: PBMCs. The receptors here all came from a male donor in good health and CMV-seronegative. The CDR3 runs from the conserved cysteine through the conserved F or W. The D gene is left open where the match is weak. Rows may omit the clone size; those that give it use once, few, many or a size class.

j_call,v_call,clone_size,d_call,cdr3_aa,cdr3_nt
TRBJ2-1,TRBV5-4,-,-,CASSSGASNYNEQFF,TGTGCCAGCAGCTCAGGGGCTAGTAATTACAATGAGCAGTTCTTC
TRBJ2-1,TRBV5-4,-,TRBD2,CASTPAGGPLNEQFF,TGTGCCAGCACCCCAGCGGGGGGGCCTTTAAATGAGCAGTTCTTC
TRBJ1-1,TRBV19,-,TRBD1,CATRTGRRAFF,TGTGCCACCAGGACAGGAAGGAGAGCTTTCTTT
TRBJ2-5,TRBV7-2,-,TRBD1,CASSSQGDGETQYF,TGTGCCAGCAGCTCACAGGGGGACGGAGAGACCCAGTACTTC
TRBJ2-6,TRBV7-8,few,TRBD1,CASSRGQGLGANVLTF,TGTGCCAGCAGCCGTGGACAGGGCCTCGGGGCCAACGTCCTGACTTTC
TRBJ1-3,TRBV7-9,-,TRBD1,CASSTARGAGNPIYF,TGTGCCAGCAGCACAGCCAGGGGGGCCGGAAACCCCATATATTTT
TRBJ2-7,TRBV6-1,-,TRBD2,CASSSGLAGGEQYF,TGTGCCAGCAGTTCGGGACTAGCGGGAGGCGAGCAGTACTTC
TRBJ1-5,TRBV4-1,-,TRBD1,CASSQEVDRVRHF,TGCGCCAGCAGCCAAGAGGTAGACAGGGTAAGGCATTTT
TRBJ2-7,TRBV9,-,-,CASSWGESNEQYF,TGTGCCAGCAGCTGGGGAGAGAGCAACGAGCAGTACTTC
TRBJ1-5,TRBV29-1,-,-,CSAGQGPNQPQHF,TGCAGCGCAGGCCAGGGCCCCAATCAGCCCCAGCATTTT
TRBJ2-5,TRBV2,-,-,CASKIQVRRETQYF,TGTGCCAGCAAAATACAGGTCCGGAGAGAGACCCAGTACTTC
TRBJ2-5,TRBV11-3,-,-,CASSLDGTLQETQYF,TGTGCCAGCAGCCTAGACGGGACACTCCAAGAGACCCAGTACTTC
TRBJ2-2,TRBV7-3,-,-,CASSLSGTGELFF,TGTGCCAGCAGCTTAAGCGGCACCGGGGAGCTGTTTTTT
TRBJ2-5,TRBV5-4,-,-,CASSLLREGETQYF,TGTGCCAGCAGCTTGCTCAGGGAAGGAGAGACCCAGTACTTC
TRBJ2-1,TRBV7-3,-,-,CASSPTGDEQFF,TGTGCCAGCAGTCCGACGGGGGATGAGCAGTTCTTC
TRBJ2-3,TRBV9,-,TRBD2,CASSSRGGASTQYF,TGTGCCAGCAGCTCCCGCGGGGGGGCCTCTACGCAGTATTTT
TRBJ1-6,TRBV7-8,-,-,CASSLAAVSSSYNSPLNF,TGTGCCAGCAGCTTAGCTGCCGTATCGAGCTCCTATAATTCACCCCTCAACTTT
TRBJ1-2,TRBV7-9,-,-,CASSPIKAPSGYTF,TGTGCCAGCAGCCCCATAAAAGCCCCGAGTGGCTACACCTTC
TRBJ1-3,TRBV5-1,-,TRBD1,CASSLYGTASPGNTIYF,TGCGCCAGCAGCTTATACGGGACAGCCTCTCCTGGAAACACCATATATTTT
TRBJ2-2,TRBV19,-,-,CASSISKTNTGELFF,TGTGCCAGTAGTATATCCAAAACGAACACCGGGGAGCTGTTTTTT
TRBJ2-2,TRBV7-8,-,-,CASSLAGGAETGELFF,TGTGCCAGCAGCTTAGCGGGGGGGGCGGAAACCGGGGAGCTGTTTTTT
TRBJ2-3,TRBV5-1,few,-,CASSIGRQPINTDTQYF,TGCGCCAGCAGCATTGGTAGACAGCCGATAAACACAGATACGCAGTATTTT
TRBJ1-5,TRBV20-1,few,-,CSARDETQHF,TGCAGTGCTAGAGACGAGACCCAGCATTTT
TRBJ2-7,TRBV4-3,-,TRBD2,CASSQGDGRGTYEQYF,TGCGCCAGCAGCCAAGGGGATGGGAGGGGCACTTACGAGCAGTACTTC
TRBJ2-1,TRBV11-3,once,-,CASSLGGHRSSYNEQFF,TGTGCCAGCAGCTTAGGGGGACACAGAAGCTCCTACAATGAGCAGTTCTTC
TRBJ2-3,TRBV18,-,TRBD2,CASSRTSGRADTQYF,TGTGCCAGCTCACGGACTAGCGGGAGGGCAGATACGCAGTATTTT
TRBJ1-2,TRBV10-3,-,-,CAINAQNYGYTF,TGTGCCATCAACGCCCAGAACTATGGCTACACCTTC
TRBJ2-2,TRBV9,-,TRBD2,CASSVGPAGAGELFF,TGTGCCAGCAGCGTCGGCCCCGCGGGGGCCGGGGAGCTGTTTTTT
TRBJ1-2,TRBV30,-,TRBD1,CAWSPDRLYGYTF,TGTGCCTGGAGTCCGGACAGGCTTTATGGCTACACCTTC
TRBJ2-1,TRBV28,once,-,CASNSQGPNNEQFF,TGTGCCAGCAACTCGCAGGGTCCCAATAATGAGCAGTTCTTC